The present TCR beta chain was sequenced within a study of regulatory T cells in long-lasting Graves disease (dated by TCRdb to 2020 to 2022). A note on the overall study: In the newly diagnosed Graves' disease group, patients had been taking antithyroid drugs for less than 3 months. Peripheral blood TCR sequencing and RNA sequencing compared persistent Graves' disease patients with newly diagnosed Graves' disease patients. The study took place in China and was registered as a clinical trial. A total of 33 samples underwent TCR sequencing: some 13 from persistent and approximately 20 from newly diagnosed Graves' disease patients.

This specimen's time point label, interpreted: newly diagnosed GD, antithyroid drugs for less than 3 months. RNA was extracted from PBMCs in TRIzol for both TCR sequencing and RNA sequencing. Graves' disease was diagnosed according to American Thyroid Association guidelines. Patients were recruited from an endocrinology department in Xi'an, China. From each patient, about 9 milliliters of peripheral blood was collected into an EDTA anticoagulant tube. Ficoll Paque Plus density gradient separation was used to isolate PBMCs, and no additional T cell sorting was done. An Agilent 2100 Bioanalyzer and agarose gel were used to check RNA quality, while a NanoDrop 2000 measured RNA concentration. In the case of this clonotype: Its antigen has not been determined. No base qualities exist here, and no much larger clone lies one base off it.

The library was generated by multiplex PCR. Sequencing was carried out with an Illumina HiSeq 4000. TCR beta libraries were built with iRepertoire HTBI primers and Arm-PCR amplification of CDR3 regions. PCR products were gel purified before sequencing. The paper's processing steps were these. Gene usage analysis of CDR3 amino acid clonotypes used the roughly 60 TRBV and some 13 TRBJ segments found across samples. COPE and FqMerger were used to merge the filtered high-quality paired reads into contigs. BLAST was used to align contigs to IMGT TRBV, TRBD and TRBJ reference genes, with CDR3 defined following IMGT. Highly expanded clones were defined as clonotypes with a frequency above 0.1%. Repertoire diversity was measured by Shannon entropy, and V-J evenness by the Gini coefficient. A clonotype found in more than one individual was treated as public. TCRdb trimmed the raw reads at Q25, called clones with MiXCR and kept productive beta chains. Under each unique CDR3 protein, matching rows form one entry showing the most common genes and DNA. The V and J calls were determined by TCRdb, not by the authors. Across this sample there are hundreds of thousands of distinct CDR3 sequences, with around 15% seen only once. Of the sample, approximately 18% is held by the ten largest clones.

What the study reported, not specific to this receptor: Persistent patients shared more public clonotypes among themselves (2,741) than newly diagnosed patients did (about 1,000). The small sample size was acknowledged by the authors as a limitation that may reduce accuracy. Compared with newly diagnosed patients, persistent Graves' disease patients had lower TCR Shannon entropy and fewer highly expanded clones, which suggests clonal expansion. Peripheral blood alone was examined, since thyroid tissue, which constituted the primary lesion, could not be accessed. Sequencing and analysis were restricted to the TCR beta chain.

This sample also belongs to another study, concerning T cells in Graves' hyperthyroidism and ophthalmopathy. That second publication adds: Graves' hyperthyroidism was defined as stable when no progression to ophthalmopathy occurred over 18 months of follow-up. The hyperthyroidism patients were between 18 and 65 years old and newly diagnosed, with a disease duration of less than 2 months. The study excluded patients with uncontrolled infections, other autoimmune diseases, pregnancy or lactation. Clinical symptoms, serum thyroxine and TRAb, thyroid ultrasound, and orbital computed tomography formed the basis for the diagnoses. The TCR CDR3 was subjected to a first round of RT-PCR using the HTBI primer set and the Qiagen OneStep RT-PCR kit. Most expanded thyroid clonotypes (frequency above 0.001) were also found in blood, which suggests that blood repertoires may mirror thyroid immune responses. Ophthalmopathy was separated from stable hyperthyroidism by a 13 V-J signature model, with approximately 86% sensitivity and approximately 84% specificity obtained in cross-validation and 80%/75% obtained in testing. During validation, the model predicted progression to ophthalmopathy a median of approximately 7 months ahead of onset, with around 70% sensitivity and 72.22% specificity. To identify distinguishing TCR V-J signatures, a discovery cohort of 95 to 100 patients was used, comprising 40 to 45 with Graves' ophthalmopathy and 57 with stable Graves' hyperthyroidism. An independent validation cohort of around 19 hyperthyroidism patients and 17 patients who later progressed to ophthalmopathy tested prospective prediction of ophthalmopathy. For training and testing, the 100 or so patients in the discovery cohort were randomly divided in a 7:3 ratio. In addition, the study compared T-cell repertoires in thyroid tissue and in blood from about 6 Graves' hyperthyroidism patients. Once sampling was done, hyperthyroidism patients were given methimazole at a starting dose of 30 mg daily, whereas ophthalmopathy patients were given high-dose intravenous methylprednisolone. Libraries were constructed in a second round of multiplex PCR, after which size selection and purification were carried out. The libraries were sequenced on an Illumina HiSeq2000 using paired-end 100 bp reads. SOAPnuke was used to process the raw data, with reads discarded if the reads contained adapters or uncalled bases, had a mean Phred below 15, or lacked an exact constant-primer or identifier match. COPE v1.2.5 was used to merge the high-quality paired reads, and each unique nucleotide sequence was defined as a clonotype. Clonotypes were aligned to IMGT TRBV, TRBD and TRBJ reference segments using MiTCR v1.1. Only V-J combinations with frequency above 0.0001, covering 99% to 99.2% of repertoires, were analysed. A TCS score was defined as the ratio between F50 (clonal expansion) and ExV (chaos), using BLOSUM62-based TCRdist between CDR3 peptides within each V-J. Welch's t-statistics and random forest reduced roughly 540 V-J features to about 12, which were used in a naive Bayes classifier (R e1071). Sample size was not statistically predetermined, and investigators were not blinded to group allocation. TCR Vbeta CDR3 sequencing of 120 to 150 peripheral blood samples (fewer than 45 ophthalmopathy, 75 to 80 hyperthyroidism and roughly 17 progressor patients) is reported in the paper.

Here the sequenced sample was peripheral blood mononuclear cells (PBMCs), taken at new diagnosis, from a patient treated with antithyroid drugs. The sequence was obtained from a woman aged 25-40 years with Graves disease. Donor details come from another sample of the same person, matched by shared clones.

The CDR3 corresponds to CASSYSPGKQAFF. The bases are TGTGCCAGCAGTTACTCCCCTGGTAAGCAGGCTTTCTTT. The V gene is TRBV6-9 and the J gene is TRBJ1-1, with the identity of the D gene unclear. Deletion took 3 bases off V and 11 bases off J, with a span of 16 bases between the germline ends. From its cysteine to its phenylalanine, the CDR3 spans 13 amino acids. Only the CDR3 DNA is retained, 39 bases long and in frame from the first base. CDR1 and CDR2 (MNHGY, SVAAGI) derive from the germline V gene.